This T cell receptor beta chain was sequenced in a study of blood T cell repertoires in COVID-19. The CDR3 totals 14 residues. Germline-derived CDR1 and CDR2 are ENHRY and SYGVKD. Trimming removed 7 bases from V and 2 bases from J; junction bases left unmatched: 7. TCRdb's copy holds only in-frame clones and misses some; the assay was immunoSEQ multiplex PCR. The repertoire holds a few hundred thousand clones, with just over 90% as singletons. The gene calls are TRBV10-3 and TRBJ1-2, with 7 bases matching TRBD1. This TCR was sampled from a woman in her thirties or forties who had been exposed to COVID-19. The specimen was PBMCs or T cells enriched from blood (not recorded which). DNA of the CDR3: TGTGCCATCAATCCGACAGGGTTGAACTATGGCTACACCTTC. This sequence encodes CAINPTGLNYGYTF.